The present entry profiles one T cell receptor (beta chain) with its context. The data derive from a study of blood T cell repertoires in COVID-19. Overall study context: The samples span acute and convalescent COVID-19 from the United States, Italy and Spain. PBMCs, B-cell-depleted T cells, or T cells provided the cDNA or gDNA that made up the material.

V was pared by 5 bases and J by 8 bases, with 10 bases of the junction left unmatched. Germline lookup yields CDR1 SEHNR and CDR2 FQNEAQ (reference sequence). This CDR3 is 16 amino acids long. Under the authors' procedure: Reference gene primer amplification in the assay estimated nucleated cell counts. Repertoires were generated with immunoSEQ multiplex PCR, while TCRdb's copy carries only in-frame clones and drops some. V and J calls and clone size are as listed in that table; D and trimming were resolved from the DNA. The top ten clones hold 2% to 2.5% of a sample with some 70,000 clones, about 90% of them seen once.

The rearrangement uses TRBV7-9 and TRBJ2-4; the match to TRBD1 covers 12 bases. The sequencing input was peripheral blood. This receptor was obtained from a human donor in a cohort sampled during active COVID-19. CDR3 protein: CASSPYPGQGADIQYF. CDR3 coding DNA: TGTGCCAGCAGCCCTTACCCGGGACAGGGGGCTGACATTCAGTACTTC.